This T cell receptor beta chain was obtained from a study of B cell selection in AIRE deficiency. Notes on this clone: Its target is unknown.

Regulatory T cells were sorted as CD4+CD25hiCD127low/negative. Study-level points and caveats: Shorter CDR3s marked shared Treg sequences, biased toward few non-templated insertions.

The protocol was immunoSEQ multiplex PCR, while the TCRdb copy is restricted to in-frame clones and leaves out a portion. The profile shows tens of thousands of clones, around 90% of them singletons. The V gene's germline CDR1 is SGHRS and CDR2 YFSETQ. Trimming took 6 bases from V and 0 from J; bases not matched to a gene: 12. The CDR3 has 16 amino acids. This clonotype was obtained from a human donor in good health. The sample taken for sequencing was CD4+CD25+ Tregs sorted from PBMCs. This chain uses TRBV5-1 with TRBJ2-7, with 7 bases aligning to TRBD2. The CDR3 protein is CASTPRASGTSYEQYF. The CDR3 DNA reads TGCGCCAGCACCCCCCGGGCTAGCGGCACCTCCTACGAGCAGTACTTC. Based on the CDR3 plus reference TRBV5-1 and TRBJ2-7, the full variable domain is KAGVTQTPRYLIKTRGQQVTLSCSPISGHRSVSWYQQTPGQGLQFLFEYFSETQRNKGNFPGRFSGRQFSNSRSEMNVSTLELGDSALYLCASTPRASGTSYEQYFGPGTRLTVT.